The 5 T cell receptor beta chains in this list originate from one sample, sequenced in a study of OX40 agonist ivuxolimab in advanced cancers. This table comes from immunoSEQ multiplex PCR, and its TCRdb copy is limited to in-frame clones, with some not included. The sample contains roughly 60,000 clones, approximately 85% of which appear only once. This material consisted of CD4+ or CD8+ T cells sorted from blood, taken in a trial of the OX40 agonist ivuxolimab. All receptors come from an adult with an advanced solid tumor such as melanoma, head and neck, liver or kidney cancer.

This sequence joins TRBV4-2 and TRBJ2-7, with 10 bases lining up with TRBD2. Trimming took 0 bases from V and 6 from J; bases not matched to a gene: 8. The CDR3 sequence is 16 residues long. Germline CDR1 LGHNA, CDR2 YNFKEQ. The chain's CDR3 is CASSQDDGLAGAEQYF. In DNA form, the CDR3 reads TGTGCCAGCAGCCAAGATGATGGGCTAGCGGGAGCCGAGCAGTACTTC.

The rearrangement joins TRBV19 to TRBJ1-1; TRBD1 agrees at 7 bases. The CDR3 loop spans 13 amino acids. Germline CDR1 is LNHDA and CDR2 is SQIVND (reference sequence). The trim removed 5 bases at V and 4 bases at J, leaving 4 bases unmatched. The CDR3 reads CASSRQGSTEAFF. In DNA form, the CDR3 reads TGTGCCAGTAGTCGACAGGGATCCACTGAAGCTTTCTTT.

The chain recombines TRBV7-2 with TRBJ2-1, with 11 positions matching TRBD2. The CDR3 totals 15 residues. Per germline, CDR1 SGHTA and CDR2 FQGNSA. V lost 2 bases to trimming and J lost 8 bases; unmatched junction nucleotides: 5. Here the CDR3 reads CASSLSSGRAHEQFF. The CDR3, as DNA: TGTGCCAGCAGCTTAAGTAGCGGGAGGGCCCATGAGCAGTTCTTC.

V and J are TRBV19 and TRBJ2-1, with no clear D. The V and J ends lost 5 bases and 6 bases respectively, with 11 bases between them. The CDR3 length is 13 residues. Per the germline V gene, CDR1 is LNHDA and CDR2 is SQIVND (reference sequence). The CDR3 nucleotides read TGTGCCAGTAGTGCAATTGCAGGCAATGAGCAGTTCTTC. Protein: CASSAIAGNEQFF.

The CDR3 DNA follows: TGTGCCAGCAGCTTTTTACCGGGGAATGAGCAGTTCTTC. This sequence encodes CASSFLPGNEQFF. V usage is TRBV5-4 and J usage is TRBJ2-1; a possible D gene is TRBD2 (5 bases). Germline V CDR1 and CDR2: SGHNT, YYREEE (reference sequence). Trimming took off 2 bases at V and 7 bases at J, with 10 bases between the two ends. CDR3 length: 13 residues.